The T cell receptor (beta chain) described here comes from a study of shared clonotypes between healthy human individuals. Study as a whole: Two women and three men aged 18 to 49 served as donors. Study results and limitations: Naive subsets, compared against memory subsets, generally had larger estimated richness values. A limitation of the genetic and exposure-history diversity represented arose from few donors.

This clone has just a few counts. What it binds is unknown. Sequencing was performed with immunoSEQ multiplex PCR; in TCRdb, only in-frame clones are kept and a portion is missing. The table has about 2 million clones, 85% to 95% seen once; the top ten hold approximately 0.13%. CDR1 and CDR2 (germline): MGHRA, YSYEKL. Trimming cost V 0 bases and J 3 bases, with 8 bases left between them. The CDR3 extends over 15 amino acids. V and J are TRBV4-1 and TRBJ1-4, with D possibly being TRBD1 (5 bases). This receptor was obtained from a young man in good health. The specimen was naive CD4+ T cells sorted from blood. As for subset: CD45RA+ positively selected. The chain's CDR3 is CASSQEGQSNEKLFF. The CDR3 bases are TGCGCCAGCAGCCAAGAGGGGCAGTCTAATGAAAAACTGTTTTTT.